This paragraph covers one T cell receptor beta chain sequence. Its antigen is unidentified. A split of CD4+ cells into CD45RA+ naive and CD45RA-negative memory subsets was performed. This sample was taken from a study of shared clonotypes between healthy human individuals. Study-wide points: The genetic and exposure-history diversity represented was limited by few donors.

Genomic DNA belonging to each subset was distributed in equal measure over several immunoSEQ plates. Replicate sorted-subset PCRs were loaded with roughly 200 ng DNA, tens of thousands of T cell genomes. Method: immunoSEQ multiplex PCR; TCRdb's copy keeps in-frame clones and lacks some. The table records 2 million to 2.5 million clones, about 92% of them present only once. The receptor was derived from a man aged 18 to 29 in good health. Some clones in this sample may be carry-over from other donors' samples. The sequenced sample consisted of naive CD4+ T cells from PBMCs. Subset described: CD45RA+ positively selected.

CDR3 amino acids: CASSDVSSGWMETQYF. The DNA of the CDR3 is TGTGCCAGCAGTGACGTTTCTAGCGGGTGGATGGAGACCCAGTACTTC. The chain has TRBV25-1 and TRBJ2-5; TRBD2 aligns across 8 bases. The germline V gene has CDR1 MGHDK and CDR2 SYGVNS. Trimming took 3 bases from V and 5 from J; bases not matched to a gene: 11. This CDR3 spans 16 amino acids.